Following are 9 T cell receptor beta chains from one sample sequenced in a study of pediatric ulcerative colitis. TCRdb's copy holds only in-frame clones and misses some; the assay was immunoSEQ multiplex PCR. The profile shows about 32,000 clones, around 82% of them singletons. Sequencing used blood. Source of these receptors: a boy aged 5-17 years with severe ulcerative colitis.

The chain is built from TRBV4-3 and TRBJ1-2; D is perhaps TRBD1 (5 bases). This CDR3 has 14 residues. V lost 0 bases to trimming and J lost 3 bases, with 8 bases between them. Per germline, CDR1 LGHNA and CDR2 YSLEER. The CDR3 loop reads CASSQDRDYYGYTF. Written as DNA, the CDR3 is TGCGCCAGCAGCCAAGACAGGGATTACTATGGCTACACCTTC.

V and J are TRBV13 and TRBJ2-5, with D possibly being TRBD2 (5 bases). The V and J ends lost 2 bases and 4 bases respectively, with 20 bases between them. The CDR3 consists of 17 residues. Germline V CDR1 and CDR2: PRHDT, FYEKMQ (reference sequence). The chain's CDR3 is CASSLSSVSLLGETQYF. Written as DNA, the CDR3 is TGTGCCAGCAGCTTAAGTAGCGTAAGCCTTTTGGGAGAGACCCAGTACTTC.

The J gene is TRBJ1-4, the V gene TRBV30; 7 bases align to TRBD1. The CDR3 sequence is 14 residues long. Germline V CDR1 and CDR2: GTSNPN, SVGIG (reference sequence). Trimming cost V 1 base and J 8 bases; bases outside gene matches: 7. CDR3 coding DNA: TGTGCCTGGAGTGGGAAGGGGGCTGAAGAAAAACTGTTTTTT. Translation: CAWSGKGAEEKLFF.

This chain joins TRBV11-2 and TRBJ2-7; 10 nucleotides match TRBD2. V gave up 3 bases and J gave up 2 bases; unmatched junction bases: 4. Germline V gene sequence: CDR1 SGHAT, CDR2 FQNNGV. The CDR3 has 15 residues. The DNA of the CDR3 is TGTGCCAGCAGCTTCCTGACTAGCGGGCCCTACGAGCAGTACTTC. This codes for CASSFLTSGPYEQYF. The variable domain in full, completed from reference TRBV11-2 and TRBJ2-7, reads EAGVAQSPRYKIIEKRQSVAFWCNPISGHATLYWYQQILGQGPKLLIQFQNNGVVDDSQLPKDRFSAERLKGVDSTLKIQPAKLEDSAVYLCASSFLTSGPYEQYFGPGTRLTVT.

The genes are TRBV4-1 and TRBJ1-4, with D possibly being TRBD1 (6 bases). The CDR3 spans 16 residues. From germline, CDR1 is MGHRA and CDR2 YSYEKL. V was clipped by 5 bases and J by 6 bases, with 19 bases between them. CDR3 coding DNA: TGCGCCAGCAGCGCGTCCCTCTCGGGGGCATATGAAAAACTGTTTTTT. Translated: CASSASLSGAYEKLFF.

V is TRBV4-2 and J is TRBJ1-1; D call uncertain. The CDR3 sequence is 12 residues long. Trimming removed 0 bases from V and 7 bases from J, with 6 bases in between. The germline CDR1 and CDR2 sequences are LGHNA and YNFKEQ. CDR3 protein: CASSQDMDEAFF. CDR3 in DNA: TGTGCCAGCAGCCAAGATATGGATGAAGCTTTCTTT.

The chain joins TRBV29-1 to TRBJ1-1; 10 bases map to TRBD1. The ends lost 8 bases at V and 4 bases at J; junction bases unmatched: 7. Germline CDR1 reads SQVTM; CDR2 reads ANQGSEA. The CDR3 is 13 residues long. The CDR3 here is CSSRTGGGTEAFF. CDR3 coding DNA: TGCAGCTCCCGGACAGGGGGGGGCACTGAAGCTTTCTTT. Drawing the rest from reference TRBV29-1 and TRBJ1-1, the complete variable domain is SAVISQKPSRDICQRGTSLTIQCQVDSQVTMMFWYRQQPGQSLTLIATANQGSEATYESGFVIDKFPISRPNLTFSTLTVSNMSPEDSSIYLCSSRTGGGTEAFFGQGTRLTVV.

As DNA, the CDR3 is TGTGCCAGCAGCTTAGTGGGACAGAGCAATGAGCAGTTCTTC. It codes for CASSLVGQSNEQFF. The rearrangement joins TRBV7-8 to TRBJ2-1, with 7 positions matching TRBD1. The CDR3 length is 14 residues. V lost 1 base to trimming and J lost 6 bases; unmatched junction nucleotides: 3. The germline gives CDR1 SGHVS, CDR2 FQNEAQ. The variable domain in full, with the rest retrieved from reference TRBV7-8 and TRBJ2-1, is GAGVSQSPRYKVAKRGQDVALRCDPISGHVSLFWYQQALGQGPEFLTYFQNEAQLDKSGLPSDRFFAERPEGSVSTLKIQRTQQEDSAVYLCASSLVGQSNEQFFGPGTRLTVL.

This clone was observed a single time. The J gene is TRBJ2-3, the V gene TRBV7-9; no definite D call. Trimming left V 5 bases short and J 2 bases short, with 11 bases between. Per the germline V gene, CDR1 is SEHNR and CDR2 is FQNEAQ (reference sequence). The CDR3 extends over 14 amino acids. CDR3 bases: TGTGCCAGCAGCCAATCCCTTCTCACAGATACGCAGTATTTT. It encodes CASSQSLLTDTQYF.